This TCR beta chain appears in the sequencing data of a study of type 1 and type 2 diabetes patients. Study context: Donors were type 1 diabetes, type 2 diabetes, or nondiabetic controls. From PBMCs, CD4+ and CD8+ T cells were isolated by magnetic microbeads.

This clonotype was seen only a few times. Trimming removed 2 bases from V and 14 bases from J, with 10 bases in between. CDR1 is SGHRS, CDR2 YFSETQ, per germline. The CDR3 has 11 residues. PCR was run on genomic DNA. The TCR beta CDR3 region was amplified using 30 forward and 13 reverse primers. TCRdb redid the calling of the multiplex PCR reads with MiXCR, one entry per CDR3 protein. The repertoire includes about 290,000 distinct CDR3 sequences, around 47% of them detected once, and approximately 13% sits in the top ten. This receptor was obtained from a man younger than 30 with type 2 diabetes. What was sequenced was peripheral blood mononuclear cells (PBMCs). This rearrangement joins TRBV5-1 to TRBJ1-4; D gene ambiguous. The CDR3 loop is CASSFGGWLFF. The DNA of the CDR3 is TGCGCCAGCAGCTTCGGTGGCTGGCTGTTTTTT.